This entry is about one T cell receptor beta chain. No antigen is known for it. A single record per CDR3 protein comes from TCRdb applying MiXCR to the 5' RACE reads. The sample lists approximately 670,000 distinct CDR3 sequences; roughly 6.2% were seen once. The sample originates from a study of identical twins. Whole-study results and caveats: Abundant beta clonotypes from cord blood had fewer insertions, unlike memory repertoires, which showed none.

The CDR3 has 13 residues. With 1 base removed from V and 1 base from J, the gap between germline ends came to 6 bases. From germline, CDR1 is SGHRS and CDR2 YFSETQ. This TCR came from a man between 18 and 35 years old in good health. The specimen sequenced was naive T cells sorted from blood. The chain links TRBV5-1 to TRBJ2-7; no definite D call. The CDR3 sequence is CASSLHGSYEQYF. As DNA, the CDR3 is TGCGCCAGCAGCTTGCATGGATCCTACGAGCAGTACTTC.